What follows are 20 T cell receptor beta chains derived from one specimen sequenced in a study of shared clonotypes between healthy human individuals. Assay used: immunoSEQ multiplex PCR; TCRdb lists only in-frame clones, some missing. The sample records over 2 million clones, 90% to 95% being singletons. The sample consisted of naive CD4+ T cells sorted from blood. Indicated subset: CD45RA+ positively selected. The receptors originated from a young man in good health.

The rearrangement joins TRBV27 to TRBJ1-1; possibly TRBD1 for D (6 bases). From germline, CDR1 is MNHEY and CDR2 SMNVEV (reference sequence). The germline V and J ends were trimmed by 5 bases and 2 bases, with 12 bases remaining between them. The CDR3 sequence is 14 residues long. As DNA, the CDR3 is TGTGCCAGCAGTCGTACAGGGATAAACACTGAAGCTTTCTTT. Encoded protein: CASSRTGINTEAFF.

The chain employs TRBV29-1 and TRBJ2-7, with TRBD1 identical over 9 bases. Germline V gives CDR1 SQVTM, CDR2 ANQGSEA. V was clipped by 4 bases and J by 2 bases; unmatched bases: 3. The CDR3 runs to 13 residues. CDR3 loop: CSVGDRVTYEQYF. The CDR3 region has the DNA TGCAGCGTTGGGGACAGGGTAACCTACGAGCAGTACTTC.

The gene calls are TRBV4-1 and TRBJ1-5; tentative D call: TRBD1 (5 bases). The CDR3 spans 15 residues. Trimming left V 4 bases short and J 4 bases short, with 14 bases between. The V gene's germline CDR1 is MGHRA and CDR2 YSYEKL. CDR3 protein: CASSPGRAVNQPQHF. The CDR3, as DNA: TGCGCCAGCAGCCCGGGCAGGGCCGTAAATCAGCCCCAGCATTTT.

Worth noting for this clone: Other DNA sequences from this sample encode an identical CDR3 as well. The rearrangement joins TRBV28 to TRBJ1-6; D gene uncertain. The CDR3 is 13 residues long. Trimming took 6 bases from V and 1 from J, leaving 4 bases between them. Per the germline V gene, CDR1 is MDHEN and CDR2 is SYDVKM. CDR3 loop: CASRGSYNSPLHF. Written as DNA, the CDR3 is TGTGCCAGCAGGGGGTCCTATAATTCACCCCTCCACTTT.

The chain combines TRBV30 with TRBJ2-7, with D perhaps matching TRBD2 (6 bases). V was pared by 0 bases and J by 2 bases, with 14 bases between. The CDR3 sequence is 15 residues long. CDR1 is GTSNPN, CDR2 SVGIG, per germline (reference sequence). The CDR3: CAWSVEEGQAYEQYF. Here the CDR3 DNA reads TGTGCCTGGAGTGTAGAGGAGGGTCAGGCCTACGAGCAGTACTTC.

The chain recombines TRBV27 with TRBJ1-4; D is undetermined. Trimming pared 2 bases from V and 0 bases from J, leaving 7 bases between. The CDR3 totals 15 residues. CDR1 MNHEY and CDR2 SMNVEV come from the germline V gene (reference sequence). In nucleotides, the CDR3 is TGTGCCAGCAGTTTAATACAATCAACTAATGAAAAACTGTTTTTT. It yields the protein CASSLIQSTNEKLFF.

The rearrangement joins TRBV5-1 to TRBJ2-1; tentatively, D is TRBD1 (6 bases). Trimming pared 0 bases from V and 0 bases from J, leaving 10 bases between. Germline CDR1 SGHRS, CDR2 YFSETQ. The CDR3 length is 16 residues. The chain's CDR3 is CASSLDKGGSYNEQFF. The CDR3 bases are TGCGCCAGCAGCTTGGATAAAGGGGGCTCCTACAATGAGCAGTTCTTC.

The chain couples TRBV10-2 to TRBJ2-7; 14 nucleotides match TRBD2. CDR1 and CDR2 from the germline V gene are WSHSY and SAAADI. After removal of 6 bases from V and 1 base from J, the junction contained 5 bases not matched to a gene. The CDR3 runs to 16 residues. The DNA for the CDR3 is TGCGCCAGCAGGGGGACTAGCGGGAGAAGATCCTACGAGCAGTACTTC. It is translated as CASRGTSGRRSYEQYF.

V and J are TRBV14 and TRBJ1-1; maybe TRBD1 (6 bases). V was pared by 4 bases and J by 1 base, with 19 bases between. Germline V gives CDR1 SGHDN, CDR2 FVKESK. The CDR3 extends over 17 amino acids. CDR3 coding DNA: TGTGCCAGCAGCCGGAGTAGTTTTCCGGGACAGAACACTGAAGCTTTCTTT. Translated: CASSRSSFPGQNTEAFF.

The gene calls are TRBV27 and TRBJ1-1; TRBD1 agrees at 7 bases. Germline assignment: CDR1 MNHEY and CDR2 SMNVEV (reference sequence). After removal of 2 bases from V and 10 bases from J, the junction contained 13 bases not matched to a gene. CDR3 size: 15 residues. The CDR3 protein is CASSLTRGQRWVAFF. CDR3 nucleotide sequence: TGTGCCAGCAGTTTAACCAGGGGACAGAGGTGGGTAGCTTTCTTT.

This chain uses TRBV7-2 with TRBJ2-5; no clear D. CDR1 and CDR2 from the germline V gene are SGHTA and FQGNSA. The CDR3 contains 13 residues. V was pared by 0 bases and J by 3 bases, with 5 bases between. CDR3 sequence reads: CASSLAIKETQYF. CDR3 bases: TGTGCCAGCAGCTTAGCAATCAAAGAGACCCAGTACTTC.

The gene calls are TRBV28 and TRBJ1-4; D is uncertain. Germline CDR1 and CDR2: MDHEN and SYDVKM. Trimming stripped 7 bases from V and 1 base from J, with 13 bases between. This CDR3 has 15 residues. CDR3 protein: CASTATSVTNEKLFF. Here the CDR3 DNA reads TGTGCCAGCACGGCGACCAGTGTAACTAATGAAAAACTGTTTTTT.

This clone came up once. V and J are TRBV27 and TRBJ2-1; maybe TRBD2 (7 bases). V was pared by 2 bases and J by 0 bases, with 14 bases between. Germline-derived CDR1 and CDR2 are MNHEY and SMNVEV (reference sequence). The CDR3 contains 17 residues. Written as DNA, the CDR3 is TGTGCCAGCAGTTTAATGATCGGGGGGCTCTCCTACAATGAGCAGTTCTTC. Protein sequence: CASSLMIGGLSYNEQFF.

The rearrangement uses TRBV5-1 and TRBJ2-2; D is possibly TRBD1 or TRBD2 (5 bases each). Germline V gene sequence: CDR1 SGHRS, CDR2 YFSETQ. V was cut by 0 bases and J by 7 bases, with 16 bases left in between. CDR3 length equals 16 residues. The CDR3 region has the DNA TGCGCCAGCAGCTTGGATTTGGCAGGGAGTGGCGGGGAGCTGTTTTTT. As protein: CASSLDLAGSGGELFF. The complete variable domain, with remaining parts taken from reference TRBV5-1 and TRBJ2-2, reads KAGVTQTPRYLIKTRGQQVTLSCSPISGHRSVSWYQQTPGQGLQFLFEYFSETQRNKGNFPGRFSGRQFSNSRSEMNVSTLELGDSALYLCASSLDLAGSGGELFFGEGSRLTVL.

This clone came up once. The chain links TRBV7-9 to TRBJ2-2, with D possibly called TRBD1 or TRBD2 (6 bases each). Deletions cut 2 bases from V and 3 bases from J, with 13 bases between. CDR1 is SEHNR, CDR2 FQNEAQ, per germline (reference sequence). The CDR3 totals 16 residues. For the CDR3, the DNA is TGTGCCAGCAGCTTAATAAGGGGGGCTTACACCGGGGAGCTGTTTTTT. Amino acid sequence: CASSLIRGAYTGELFF.

This chain connects TRBV28 to TRBJ2-7, with 9 bases aligning to TRBD1. The CDR3 extends over 15 amino acids. The V gene's germline CDR1 is MDHEN and CDR2 SYDVKM. V lost 5 bases and J lost 0; bases outside the gene matches: 5. The CDR3 sequence: CASSGGQGRSYEQYF. Here the CDR3 DNA reads TGTGCCAGCAGTGGGGGACAGGGACGCTCCTACGAGCAGTACTTC.

The rearrangement joins TRBV2 to TRBJ1-6; 7 bases agree with TRBD1. Losses at the gene ends were 6 bases for V and 7 bases for J; bases not matched to a gene: 3. This CDR3 has 13 residues. Germline-derived CDR1 and CDR2 are SNHLY and FYNNEI. DNA of the CDR3: TGTGCCAGCAGCGACAGGGTGAATTCACCCCTCCACTTT. This sequence encodes CASSDRVNSPLHF.

J is TRBJ2-2 and V is TRBV28, with D possibly being TRBD2 (5 bases). V lost 5 bases and J lost 8, with 21 bases in between. CDR1 is MDHEN, CDR2 SYDVKM, per germline. The CDR3 is made up of 16 amino acids. CDR3 residues: CASSPLLAGSWGELFF. CDR3 nucleotide sequence: TGTGCCAGCAGTCCACTACTGGCGGGTTCTTGGGGGGAGCTGTTTTTT.

The gene calls are TRBV7-9 and TRBJ2-7; 11 bases line up with TRBD1. The J segment lost 5 bases and the V segment lost 5 bases, leaving 5 bases of the junction unmatched. This CDR3 comprises 14 residues. Germline V gene sequence: CDR1 SEHNR, CDR2 FQNEAQ (reference sequence). For the CDR3, the DNA is TGTGCCAGCAGCAGGACAGGGGGCGCGGACGAGCAGTACTTC. Amino acid sequence: CASSRTGGADEQYF.

J is TRBJ2-7 and V is TRBV5-1, with 10 bases that match TRBD1. Trimming took 4 bases from V and 3 from J; bases not matched to a gene: 4. The CDR3 covers 14 residues. CDR1 and CDR2 (germline): SGHRS, YFSETQ. The CDR3 nucleotides are TGCGCCAGCAGCCCGGGACAGGGGCACTACGAGCAGTACTTC. The encoded protein is CASSPGQGHYEQYF.